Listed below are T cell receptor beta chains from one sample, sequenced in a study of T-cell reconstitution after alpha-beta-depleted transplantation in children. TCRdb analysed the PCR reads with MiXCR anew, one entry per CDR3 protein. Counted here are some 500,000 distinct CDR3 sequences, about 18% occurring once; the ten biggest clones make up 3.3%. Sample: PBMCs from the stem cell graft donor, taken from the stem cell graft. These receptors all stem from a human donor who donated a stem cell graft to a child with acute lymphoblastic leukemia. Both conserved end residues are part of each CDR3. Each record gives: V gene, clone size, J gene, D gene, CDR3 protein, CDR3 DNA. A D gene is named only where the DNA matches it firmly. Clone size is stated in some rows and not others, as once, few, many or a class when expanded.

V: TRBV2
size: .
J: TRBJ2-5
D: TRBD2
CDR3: CASSERTSAETQYF
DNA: TGTGCCAGCAGTGAACGGACTAGTGCAGAGACCCAGTACTTC

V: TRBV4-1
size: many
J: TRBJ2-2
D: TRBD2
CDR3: CASSPHGLAGGPTSGELFF
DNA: TGCGCCAGCAGCCCCCACGGACTAGCGGGAGGGCCTACGTCCGGGGAGCTGTTTTTT

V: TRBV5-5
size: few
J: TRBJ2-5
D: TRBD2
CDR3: CASSLGLAGAPETQYF
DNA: TGTGCCAGCAGCCTCGGACTAGCGGGAGCCCCAGAGACCCAGTACTTC

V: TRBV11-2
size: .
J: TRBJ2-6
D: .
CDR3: CASSRLSGANVLTF
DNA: TGTGCCAGCAGCCGTCTCTCTGGGGCCAACGTCCTGACTTTC

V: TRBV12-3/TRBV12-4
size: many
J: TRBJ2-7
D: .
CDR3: CASSLAFTRYEQYF
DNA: TGTGCCAGCAGTTTAGCATTTACGCGCTACGAGCAGTACTTC

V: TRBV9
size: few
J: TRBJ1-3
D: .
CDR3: CASSNQINSGNTIYF
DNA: TGTGCCAGCAGTAATCAGATTAACTCTGGAAACACCATATATTTT

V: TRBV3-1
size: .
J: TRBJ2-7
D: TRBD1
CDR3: CASSLQGASDEQYF
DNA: TGTGCCAGCAGCCTACAGGGGGCATCCGACGAGCAGTACTTC

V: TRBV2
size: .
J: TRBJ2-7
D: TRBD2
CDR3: CAGEVAGAYEQYF
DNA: TGTGCCGGGGAGGTAGCGGGGGCCTACGAGCAGTACTTC

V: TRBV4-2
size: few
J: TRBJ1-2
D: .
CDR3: CASSHPFDGYTF
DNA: TGTGCCAGCAGCCACCCTTTTGACGGCTACACCTTC

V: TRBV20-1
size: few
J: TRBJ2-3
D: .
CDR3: CSATDYTDTQYF
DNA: TGCAGTGCTACGGACTACACAGATACGCAGTATTTT

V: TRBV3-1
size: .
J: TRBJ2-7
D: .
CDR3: CASSQDQGQTYEQYF
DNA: TGTGCCAGCAGCCAAGATCAAGGACAGACCTACGAGCAGTACTTC

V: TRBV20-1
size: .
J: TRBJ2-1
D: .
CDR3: CSAREDVSYNEQFF
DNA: TGCAGTGCTAGAGAGGACGTCTCCTACAATGAGCAGTTCTTC

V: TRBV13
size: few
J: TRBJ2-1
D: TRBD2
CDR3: CASSFTRSSGDFWNEQFF
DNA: TGTGCCAGCAGCTTTACTAGGTCTAGCGGAGACTTTTGGAATGAGCAGTTCTTC

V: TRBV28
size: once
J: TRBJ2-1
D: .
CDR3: CASRVRASSYNEQFF
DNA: TGTGCCAGCAGAGTCAGAGCCTCAAGCTACAATGAGCAGTTCTTC

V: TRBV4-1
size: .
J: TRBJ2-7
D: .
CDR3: CASSQTPLGEQTYEQYF
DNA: TGCGCCAGCAGCCAGACCCCGTTGGGGGAGCAGACCTACGAGCAGTACTTC

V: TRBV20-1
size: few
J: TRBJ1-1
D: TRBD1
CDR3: CSARQGVRAFF
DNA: TGCAGTGCGCGACAGGGGGTGCGAGCTTTCTTT

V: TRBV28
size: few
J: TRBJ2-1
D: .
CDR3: CAIRSPVVHEQFF
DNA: TGTGCCATCCGGTCCCCCGTGGTCCATGAGCAGTTCTTC

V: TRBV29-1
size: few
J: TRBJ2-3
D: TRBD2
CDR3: CSVAGSSGASTDTQYF
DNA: TGCAGCGTTGCCGGATCCAGCGGGGCTAGCACAGATACGCAGTATTTT

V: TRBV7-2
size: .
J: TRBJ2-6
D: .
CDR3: CASRRPGSGANVLTF
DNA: TGTGCCAGCAGACGTCCGGGGTCTGGGGCCAACGTCCTGACTTTC

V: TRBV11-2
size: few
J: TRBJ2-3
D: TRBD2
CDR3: CASSPRREGLTSTDTQYF
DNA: TGTGCCAGCAGCCCAAGGCGGGAGGGACTCACTAGCACAGATACGCAGTATTTT

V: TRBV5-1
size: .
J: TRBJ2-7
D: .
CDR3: CASGLEGASEQYF
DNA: TGCGCCAGCGGTCTGGAGGGGGCGAGCGAGCAGTACTTC

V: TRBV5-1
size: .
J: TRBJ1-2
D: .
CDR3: CASSLDSGATLYGYTF
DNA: TGCGCCAGCAGCTTGGATTCCGGGGCGACTCTCTATGGCTACACCTTC

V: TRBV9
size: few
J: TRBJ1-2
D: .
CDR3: CASSPRHFGLESGYTF
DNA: TGTGCCAGCAGCCCTAGGCATTTTGGGCTTGAAAGTGGCTACACCTTC

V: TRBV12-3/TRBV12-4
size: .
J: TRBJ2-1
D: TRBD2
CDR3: CASSFGLAAENEQFF
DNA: TGTGCCAGCAGTTTCGGACTAGCGGCCGAAAATGAGCAGTTCTTC

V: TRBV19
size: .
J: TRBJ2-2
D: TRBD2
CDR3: CASNGLGGSVGELFF
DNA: TGTGCCAGTAACGGTTTGGGCGGGAGCGTCGGGGAGCTGTTTTTT

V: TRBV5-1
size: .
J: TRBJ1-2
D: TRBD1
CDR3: CASSLGGGDYGDTF
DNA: TGCGCCAGCAGCTTGGGAGGGGGCGACTATGGCGACACCTTC